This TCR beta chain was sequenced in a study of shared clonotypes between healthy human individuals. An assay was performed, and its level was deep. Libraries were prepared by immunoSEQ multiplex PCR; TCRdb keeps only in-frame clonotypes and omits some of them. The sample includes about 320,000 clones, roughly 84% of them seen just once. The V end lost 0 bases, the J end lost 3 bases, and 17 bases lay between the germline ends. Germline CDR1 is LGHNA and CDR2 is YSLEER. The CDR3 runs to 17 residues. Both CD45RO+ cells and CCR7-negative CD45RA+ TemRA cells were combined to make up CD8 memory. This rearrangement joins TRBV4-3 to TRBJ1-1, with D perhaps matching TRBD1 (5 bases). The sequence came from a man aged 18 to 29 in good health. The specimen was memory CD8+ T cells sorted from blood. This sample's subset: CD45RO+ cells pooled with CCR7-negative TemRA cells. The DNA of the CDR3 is TGCGCCAGCAGCCAAGAATCGCTCGGCAGGGCTGACACTGAAGCTTTCTTT. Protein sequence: CASSQESLGRADTEAFF.